Given below is one T cell receptor beta chain in context. No cognate antigen has been identified for it. No base quality values were provided; no much bigger clone lies one nucleotide off. The data were obtained in a study of sequential checkpoint blockade in melanoma (dated by TCRdb to about 2019). For context, the study as a whole: Patients were assigned by 1:1 randomization to either first-line nivolumab followed by ipilimumab (arm A) or ipilimumab followed by nivolumab (arm B). Both trial sequences were followed by maintenance nivolumab.

V lost 5 bases and J lost 8 bases, and the count of bases not matched to a germline gene is 11. Sequences SGHTA (CDR1) and FQGNSA (CDR2) are obtained from the germline V gene. CDR3 length: 14 amino acids, cysteine to phenylalanine. Only the CDR3 part of the read is kept: 42 bases, read in frame from the first base. The treatment or condition label, as the study defines it: randomized to nivolumab then ipilimumab (arm A) or the reverse (arm B). None of the patients in the trial had previously been given DNA-damaging chemotherapy. Thawed PBMCs were sorted on a FACS Aria II flow cytometer to isolate live CD3+CD8+ cells negative for CD19 and CD56. The samples were obtained from melanoma patients enrolled in CheckMate 064, an open-label, randomized phase II trial testing sequential checkpoint blockade. Peripheral blood mononuclear cells were collected by leukapheresis, purified using Ficoll-Paque, and frozen in human serum containing roughly 10% DMSO. Purity of sorted blood CD3+CD8+ cells was verified at >95% immediately after sorting, followed by DNA extraction.

The full study reports these points: The response-prediction model combining TCR metrics and mutation burden needs validation in larger, independent patient cohorts.

TCRbeta CDR3 regions were immunosequenced from genomic DNA with the immunoSEQ Assay. Before high-throughput sequencing, the genomic DNA was amplified using bias-controlled multiplex PCR. In the authors' own workflow: To quantify the absolute abundance of each unique TCRbeta CDR3 region, the sequences were collapsed and filtered. Clonality, defined as 1 minus Pielou's evenness, was calculated using only productive rearrangements. Clones with significantly greater frequencies in on-treatment versus baseline samples were identified using a previously published method. TCRdb's version of the immuneACCESS table is confined to in-frame rearrangements and falls short of the full clone set. An unresolved V gene accounts for under half of the shortfall where checked; the remainder is of unknown origin. V and J calls and clone size follow that table, whereas D and trimming were derived from the DNA. The sample has approximately 26,000 clones on record, around 73% of them singletons. Approximately 23% of the sample comes from the top ten.

The material was CD8+ T cells sorted from blood (inferred from file names), obtained from a patient given nivolumab and ipilimumab in sequence. The V and J genes are TRBV7-2 and TRBJ1-2; TRBD1 aligns with 7 central bases. The sequence was collected from a human donor with melanoma. CDR3 reads: CASSPRGQALGYTF. The sequenced DNA: TGTGCCAGCAGCCCACGAGGACAGGCATTAGGCTACACCTTC.